The 19 T cell receptor beta chains in this list originate from one sample, sequenced in a study of Ad26.COV2.S vaccination and SARS-CoV-2 variants. Sequenced by immunoSEQ multiplex PCR; TCRdb stores in-frame clones only, minus some. The sample includes roughly 330,000 clones, around 90% seen only once; the top ten take 5.5%. Treatment described: some 20 received Ad26.COV2.S at low or high dose, single or two shots; a few received placebo; per-sample allocation not given. Day 63 following the first vaccine or placebo injection was when the samples were taken. The sample consisted of peripheral blood, taken in a trial of Ad26.COV2.S vaccine versus placebo. All receptors derive from a person aged 18 to 59 who received the Ad26.COV2.S COVID-19 vaccine or a placebo.

The CDR3: CASSLGDFHTGELFF. The CDR3 region has the DNA TGTGCCAGCAGCTTAGGGGACTTTCACACCGGGGAGCTGTTTTTT. The gene calls are TRBV7-9 and TRBJ2-2, with D possibly TRBD2 on 6 matching bases. Between the trimmed V and J ends, which lost 1 base and 3 bases, there was a span of 9 bases. CDR3 length: 15 amino acids. Germline V CDR1 and CDR2: SEHNR, FQNEAQ (reference sequence).

The rearrangement joins TRBV11-1 to TRBJ2-5; a possible D gene is TRBD2 (5 bases). V lost 3 bases and J lost 5, with 10 bases in between. Germline V CDR1 and CDR2: SGHAT, FQDESV (reference sequence). The CDR3 is made up of 13 amino acids. The CDR3 DNA reads as TGTGCCAGCAGCTTCGGCGGGCGGGAGACCCAGTACTTC. Translation gives CASSFGGRETQYF.

The chain joins TRBV4-3 to TRBJ1-2, with a tentative D call TRBD1 (5 bases). Germline V gene lookup returns CDR1 LGHNA and CDR2 YSLEER. The CDR3 consists of 15 residues. V was cut by 0 bases and J by 3 bases, with 11 bases left in between. In DNA, the CDR3 is TGCGCCAGCAGCCAAGATTCAGGGATGGACTATGGCTACACCTTC. This gives the protein CASSQDSGMDYGYTF.

This chain connects TRBV11-1 to TRBJ2-5; D is unresolved. The CDR3 totals 14 residues. Germline CDR1 reads SGHAT; CDR2 reads FQDESV (reference sequence). The V end lost 1 base, the J end lost 4 bases, and 10 bases lay between the germline ends. CDR3 DNA: TGTGCCAGCAGCTTAGGGATGACACGAGAGACCCAGTACTTC. Protein: CASSLGMTRETQYF. The full variable domain, completed using reference TRBV11-1 and TRBJ2-5, is EAEVAQSPRYKITEKSQAVAFWCDPISGHATLYWYRQILGQGPELLVQFQDESVVDDSQLPKDRFSAERLKGVDSTLKIQPAELGDSAMYLCASSLGMTRETQYFGPGTRLLVL.

This chain joins TRBV27 and TRBJ2-5, with D possibly matching TRBD1 (5 bases). Germline-derived CDR1 and CDR2 are MNHEY and SMNVEV (reference sequence). The CDR3 contains 17 residues. V dropped 1 base and J dropped 5 bases, with 20 bases sitting between them. The CDR3 here is CASSLLPPTGRVETQYF. CDR3 sequence (DNA): TGTGCCAGCAGTTTATTACCCCCAACGGGCAGGGTGGAGACCCAGTACTTC.

This rearrangement joins TRBV6-5 to TRBJ1-2; 9 bases match TRBD1. This CDR3 has 14 amino acids. Trimming took 6 bases from V and 4 from J; bases not matched to a gene: 6. Germline V gene sequence: CDR1 MNHEY, CDR2 SVGAGI. CDR3 coding DNA: TGTGCCAGCAGCGACATGGACAGGGGCTATGGCTACACCTTC. This encodes CASSDMDRGYGYTF.

In this sample, this clone turned up many times. The rearrangement joins TRBV12-3 or TRBV12-4 to TRBJ2-7, with a weak D call TRBD1 (5 bases). The CDR3 is made up of 13 amino acids. V lost 5 bases to trimming and J lost 3 bases, with 11 bases between them. The DNA of the CDR3 is TGTGCCAGCAGTCGCAGGGAAGGCTACGAGCAGTACTTC. This gives the protein CASSRREGYEQYF.

Notes on this clone: This specimen includes other DNA sequences encoding the same CDR3. The rearrangement uses TRBV5-1 and TRBJ2-1, with 10 bases lining up with TRBD2. J lost 2 bases, V lost 5 bases, and 1 base had no gene match. The CDR3 consists of 14 residues. Looked up from germline, CDR1 is SGHRS and CDR2 is YFSETQ. The CDR3 coding sequence is TGCGCCAGCAGTCTAGCGGGGGCCTACAATGAGCAGTTCTTC. This translates into CASSLAGAYNEQFF. The full variable domain, rest sourced from reference TRBV5-1 and TRBJ2-1, is KAGVTQTPRYLIKTRGQQVTLSCSPISGHRSVSWYQQTPGQGLQFLFEYFSETQRNKGNFPGRFSGRQFSNSRSEMNVSTLELGDSALYLCASSLAGAYNEQFFGPGTRLTVL.

The V and J genes are TRBV12-3 or TRBV12-4 and TRBJ1-1; D unresolved. The CDR3 covers 12 residues. Trimming pared 6 bases from V and 5 bases from J, leaving 10 bases between. The chain's CDR3 is CASSLPGTEAFF. In DNA form, the CDR3 reads TGTGCCAGCAGCCTACCGGGGACTGAAGCTTTCTTT.

The rearrangement links TRBV6-4 to TRBJ1-2; 8 bases match TRBD1. J gave up 7 bases and V 3 bases, and 7 bases lay outside the gene matches. CDR1 is MRHNA, CDR2 SNTAGT, per germline. The CDR3 is 14 residues long. The chain's CDR3 is CASSEAGGVGGYTF. CDR3 in DNA: TGTGCCAGCAGTGAAGCAGGGGGCGTTGGTGGCTACACCTTC.

This chain uses TRBV19 with TRBJ1-5, with 8 bases identical to TRBD1. Germline loops: CDR1 LNHDA, CDR2 SQIVND (reference sequence). This CDR3 is built from 17 residues. The V segment lost 3 bases and the J segment 2 bases; nucleotides outside the gene matches: 9. CDR3 sequence (DNA): TGTGCCAGTAGTATCGTGTCAGGGGGCAGCGGCAATCAGCCCCAGCATTTT. As protein: CASSIVSGGSGNQPQHF.

The chain employs TRBV5-4 and TRBJ1-1; unclear D gene. Trimming shortened V by 1 base and J by 4 bases, and 14 bases separated the two germline ends. The CDR3 has 15 residues. CDR1 is SGHNT and CDR2 is YYREEE in the germline V gene (reference sequence). The chain's CDR3 is CASSLKGPLGTEAFF. Here the CDR3 DNA reads TGTGCCAGCAGCTTGAAAGGGCCCCTGGGCACTGAAGCTTTCTTT.

CDR3 coding DNA: TGCAGCGTTGCCAGGGTAGCGGGGGAAGAGACCCAGTACTTC. It translates to CSVARVAGEETQYF. V and J are TRBV29-1 and TRBJ2-5; 9 bases align to TRBD2. The germline V gene encodes CDR1 SQVTM and CDR2 ANQGSEA. Trimming removed 4 bases from V and 3 bases from J; junction bases left unmatched: 6. The CDR3 is made up of 14 amino acids. Full variable domain (rest looked up from reference TRBV29-1 and TRBJ2-5): SAVISQKPSRDICQRGTSLTIQCQVDSQVTMMFWYRQQPGQSLTLIATANQGSEATYESGFVIDKFPISRPNLTFSTLTVSNMSPEDSSIYLCSVARVAGEETQYFGPGTRLLVL.

This clone has only one observation. The rearrangement joins TRBV7-7 to TRBJ2-2, with D possibly matching TRBD1 (5 bases). Trimming stripped 2 bases from V and 7 bases from J, with 14 bases between. Germline V gene data show CDR1 as SSHAT and CDR2 as FNYEAQ (reference sequence). This CDR3 comprises 15 residues. The CDR3 sequence is CASSLFSGIDGELFF. The CDR3 DNA is TGTGCCAGCAGCTTATTTTCAGGGATAGACGGGGAGCTGTTTTTT.

The rearrangement links TRBV3-1 (or the pseudogene TRBV3-2) to TRBJ2-5; D is uncertain. The germline V gene encodes CDR1 LGHDT and CDR2 YNNKEL (reference sequence). Between the trimmed V and J ends, which lost 4 bases and 4 bases, there was a span of 10 bases. This CDR3 has 13 amino acids. In DNA form, the CDR3 reads TGTGCCAGCAGCCGCCAGAATAGAGAGACCCAGTACTTC. Amino acid sequence: CASSRQNRETQYF.

This chain joins TRBV27 and TRBJ1-1; 9 nucleotides agree with TRBD1. V was clipped by 2 bases and J by 7 bases; unmatched bases: 11. Looked up from germline, CDR1 is MNHEY and CDR2 is SMNVEV (reference sequence). The CDR3 has 16 residues. The CDR3 spells CASSLTGTGLVGEAFF. The CDR3 region has the DNA TGTGCCAGCAGTTTAACTGGGACAGGGCTAGTGGGTGAAGCTTTCTTT.

The V gene is TRBV7-9, the J gene TRBJ2-1, with D perhaps matching TRBD1 or TRBD2 (5 bases each). Germline CDR1 is SEHNR and CDR2 is FQNEAQ (reference sequence). The CDR3 contains 15 residues. Trimming pared 4 bases from V and 6 bases from J, leaving 16 bases between. The CDR3 loop reads CASSYTGTHVNEQFF. In DNA, the CDR3 is TGTGCCAGCAGCTACACCGGGACCCACGTCAATGAGCAGTTCTTC.

V and J are TRBV5-5 and TRBJ1-3, with D tentatively TRBD1 (5 bases). Between the trimmed V and J ends, which lost 4 bases and 7 bases, there was a span of 15 bases. This CDR3 contains 14 residues. Germline loops: CDR1 SGHKS, CDR2 YYEKEE (reference sequence). The CDR3 nucleotides are TGTGCCAGCAGCATAGGGACTCTCGGGAACACCATATATTTT. Amino acids: CASSIGTLGNTIYF.

This chain joins TRBV29-1 and TRBJ1-2; the D is unclear. The CDR3 consists of 13 residues. Germline values: CDR1 SQVTM, CDR2 ANQGSEA. Trimming cost V 1 base and J 2 bases, with 8 bases left between them. This chain's CDR3 is CSVEAVTNYGYTF. The CDR3 nucleotides are TGCAGCGTTGAAGCCGTTACAAACTATGGCTACACCTTC. Looking up the rest from reference TRBV29-1 and TRBJ1-2 gives the full variable domain: SAVISQKPSRDICQRGTSLTIQCQVDSQVTMMFWYRQQPGQSLTLIATANQGSEATYESGFVIDKFPISRPNLTFSTLTVSNMSPEDSSIYLCSVEAVTNYGYTFGSGTRLTVV.